Listed below are T cell receptor beta chains from one sample, sequenced in a study of cytomegalovirus exposure and HLA in healthy donors. The method was immunoSEQ multiplex PCR; TCRdb's version includes in-frame clones alone and lacks a portion of them. Here the sample spans 65,000 to 90,000 clones, 60% to 85% being singletons. Sequencing was performed on PBMCs. Source of these receptors: a man aged 65 to 79 in good health and CMV-seronegative. The CDR3 runs from the conserved cysteine through the conserved F or W. Each record gives: V gene, clone size, J gene, D gene, CDR3 protein, CDR3 DNA. D genes are given only for firm matches. Size is stated for part of the rows, as once, few or many counts, or as a class when the clone is expanded.

v_gene: TRBV18; abundance: -; j_gene: TRBJ1-4; d_gene: TRBD1; CDR3aa: CASSLGQGVEKLFF; CDR3nt: TGTGCCAGCTCACTCGGACAGGGGGTGGAGAAACTGTTTTTT
v_gene: TRBV6-1; abundance: few; j_gene: TRBJ2-7; d_gene: TRBD2; CDR3aa: CASSDPERDPYEQYF; CDR3nt: TGTGCCAGCAGTGATCCTGAGCGGGACCCCTACGAGCAGTACTTC
v_gene: TRBV11-2; abundance: -; j_gene: TRBJ1-6; d_gene: -; CDR3aa: CASSLEAGVFNSPLHF; CDR3nt: TGTGCCAGCAGCTTAGAGGCAGGCGTCTTTAATTCACCCCTCCACTTT
v_gene: TRBV7-2; abundance: few; j_gene: TRBJ2-7; d_gene: TRBD2; CDR3aa: CASSLGLAGLSYEQYF; CDR3nt: TGTGCCAGCAGCTTAGGACTAGCGGGACTTTCCTACGAGCAGTACTTC
v_gene: TRBV6-1; abundance: few; j_gene: TRBJ1-1; d_gene: -; CDR3aa: CASSETRNTEAFF; CDR3nt: TGTGCCAGCAGTGAGACAAGGAACACTGAAGCTTTCTTT
v_gene: TRBV20-1; abundance: -; j_gene: TRBJ1-2; d_gene: -; CDR3aa: CSALLSVGYTF; CDR3nt: TGCAGTGCTCTTCTAAGTGTTGGCTACACCTTC
v_gene: TRBV9; abundance: -; j_gene: TRBJ1-3; d_gene: -; CDR3aa: CASSAPGFGNTIYF; CDR3nt: TGTGCCAGCAGCGCCCCAGGGTTCGGAAACACCATATATTTT
v_gene: TRBV10-3; abundance: -; j_gene: TRBJ2-2; d_gene: -; CDR3aa: CAISDMTGNTGELFF; CDR3nt: TGTGCCATCAGCGACATGACAGGGAACACCGGGGAGCTGTTTTTT
v_gene: TRBV18; abundance: -; j_gene: TRBJ2-7; d_gene: -; CDR3aa: CASSPDLGQYEQYF; CDR3nt: TGTGCCAGCTCACCGGATTTAGGACAATACGAGCAGTACTTC
v_gene: TRBV9; abundance: -; j_gene: TRBJ1-4; d_gene: -; CDR3aa: CASSGGRTNEKLFF; CDR3nt: TGTGCCAGCAGTGGTGGCAGAACTAATGAAAAACTGTTTTTT
v_gene: TRBV4-3; abundance: -; j_gene: TRBJ2-1; d_gene: TRBD2; CDR3aa: CASGRVRTSVGNEQFF; CDR3nt: TGCGCCAGCGGAAGGGTCAGGACTAGCGTGGGCAATGAGCAGTTCTTC
v_gene: TRBV10-3; abundance: once; j_gene: TRBJ2-5; d_gene: TRBD2; CDR3aa: CATATSGGREETQYF; CDR3nt: TGTGCCACCGCTACTAGCGGGGGGCGGGAAGAGACCCAGTACTTC
v_gene: TRBV6-1; abundance: few; j_gene: TRBJ1-6; d_gene: -; CDR3aa: CASSEMSNSPLHF; CDR3nt: TGTGCCAGCAGTGAAATGAGTAATTCACCCCTCCACTTT
v_gene: TRBV11-2; abundance: few; j_gene: TRBJ2-3; d_gene: TRBD1; CDR3aa: CASSSYRGRADTQYF; CDR3nt: TGTGCCAGCAGCTCCTACAGGGGGCGAGCAGATACGCAGTATTTT
v_gene: TRBV7-9; abundance: -; j_gene: TRBJ1-5; d_gene: -; CDR3aa: CSSSPGSKASGNQPQHF; CDR3nt: TGTTCCAGCAGCCCTGGCTCGAAGGCCAGCGGCAATCAGCCCCAGCATTTT
v_gene: TRBV5-1; abundance: once; j_gene: TRBJ1-2; d_gene: TRBD1; CDR3aa: CASSLGGTGNYGYTF; CDR3nt: TGCGCCAGCAGCTTGGGCGGGACAGGGAACTATGGCTACACCTTC
v_gene: TRBV5-1; abundance: -; j_gene: TRBJ1-2; d_gene: -; CDR3aa: CASSWGENYGYTF; CDR3nt: TGCGCCAGCAGCTGGGGGGAGAACTATGGCTACACCTTC
v_gene: TRBV4-3; abundance: -; j_gene: TRBJ2-1; d_gene: TRBD2; CDR3aa: CASSPQGLAGYDEQFF; CDR3nt: TGCGCCAGCAGCCCTCAGGGACTAGCGGGCTACGATGAGCAGTTCTTC
v_gene: TRBV20-1; abundance: -; j_gene: TRBJ1-2; d_gene: TRBD1; CDR3aa: CSARRDRAYF; CDR3nt: TGCAGTGCTAGACGAGACAGGGCGTACTTC
v_gene: TRBV27; abundance: -; j_gene: TRBJ2-1; d_gene: -; CDR3aa: CASSASDRGNEQFF; CDR3nt: TGTGCCAGCAGTGCCTCTGATCGGGGCAATGAGCAGTTCTTC
v_gene: TRBV5-4; abundance: -; j_gene: TRBJ2-2; d_gene: -; CDR3aa: CASEPTGNTGELFF; CDR3nt: TGTGCCAGTGAGCCCACAGGGAACACCGGGGAGCTGTTTTTT
v_gene: TRBV28; abundance: -; j_gene: TRBJ1-1; d_gene: -; CDR3aa: CASSRGTEAFF; CDR3nt: TGTGCCAGCTCTAGAGGGACTGAAGCTTTCTTT
v_gene: TRBV30; abundance: -; j_gene: TRBJ1-1; d_gene: -; CDR3aa: CAWIQSGGWAEAFF; CDR3nt: TGTGCCTGGATCCAATCGGGGGGCTGGGCTGAAGCTTTCTTT
v_gene: TRBV23-1; abundance: -; j_gene: TRBJ2-4; d_gene: -; CDR3aa: CASSHSGSGHLNIQYF; CDR3nt: TGCGCCAGCAGTCACTCTGGATCGGGACACCTAAACATTCAGTACTTC
v_gene: TRBV7-9; abundance: -; j_gene: TRBJ2-7; d_gene: -; CDR3aa: CASTRIEYPIRYEQYF; CDR3nt: TGTGCCAGCACCCGAATCGAATACCCTATCCGGTACGAGCAGTACTTC
v_gene: TRBV4-1; abundance: -; j_gene: TRBJ2-7; d_gene: -; CDR3aa: CASSQEPGAPYEQYF; CDR3nt: TGCGCCAGCAGCCAAGAACCAGGGGCGCCATACGAGCAGTACTTC
v_gene: TRBV6-1; abundance: -; j_gene: TRBJ2-5; d_gene: TRBD1; CDR3aa: CASSYGQGTETQYF; CDR3nt: TGTGCCAGCAGTTATGGACAGGGCACAGAGACCCAGTACTTC
v_gene: TRBV5-5; abundance: -; j_gene: TRBJ1-3; d_gene: -; CDR3aa: CASSLEGPTGTIYF; CDR3nt: TGTGCCAGCAGCTTAGAGGGCCCCACTGGCACCATATATTTT
v_gene: TRBV20-1; abundance: once; j_gene: TRBJ1-2; d_gene: -; CDR3aa: CSAFTGSGYTF; CDR3nt: TGCAGTGCTTTTACAGGGAGCGGCTACACCTTC
v_gene: TRBV5-1; abundance: -; j_gene: TRBJ1-1; d_gene: -; CDR3aa: CASSTPGGSTEAFF; CDR3nt: TGCGCCAGCAGCACCCCGGGTGGGAGCACTGAAGCTTTCTTT
v_gene: TRBV30; abundance: -; j_gene: TRBJ2-5; d_gene: -; CDR3aa: CAWSGRELETQYF; CDR3nt: TGTGCCTGGAGTGGCCGGGAATTGGAGACCCAGTACTTC
v_gene: TRBV27; abundance: -; j_gene: TRBJ2-7; d_gene: TRBD1; CDR3aa: CASSFTGDGEQYF; CDR3nt: TGTGCCAGCAGTTTCACAGGGGATGGCGAGCAGTACTTC
v_gene: TRBV6-1; abundance: once; j_gene: TRBJ2-7; d_gene: TRBD1; CDR3aa: CASSESGGTGVLSYEQYF; CDR3nt: TGTGCCAGCAGTGAAAGTGGTGGGACAGGGGTCCTCTCCTACGAGCAGTACTTC
v_gene: TRBV10-3; abundance: few; j_gene: TRBJ1-1; d_gene: TRBD1; CDR3aa: CAISSDRDNTEAFF; CDR3nt: TGTGCCATCAGCTCGGACAGGGACAACACTGAAGCTTTCTTT
v_gene: TRBV7-2; abundance: -; j_gene: TRBJ1-4; d_gene: -; CDR3aa: CASSSDMPREKLFF; CDR3nt: TGTGCCAGCAGCTCGGACATGCCTCGCGAAAAACTGTTTTTT
v_gene: TRBV18; abundance: -; j_gene: TRBJ1-1; d_gene: TRBD1; CDR3aa: CASSRQGMNTEAFF; CDR3nt: TGTGCCAGCTCCCGACAGGGGATGAACACTGAAGCTTTCTTT
v_gene: TRBV7-9; abundance: -; j_gene: TRBJ2-7; d_gene: TRBD2; CDR3aa: CASSPGTSGTYEQYF; CDR3nt: TGTGCCAGCAGCCCCGGGACTAGCGGAACCTACGAGCAGTACTTC
v_gene: TRBV6-6; abundance: -; j_gene: TRBJ2-7; d_gene: TRBD2; CDR3aa: CASSYGGSPYEQYF; CDR3nt: TGTGCCAGCAGTTACGGCGGGAGCCCCTACGAGCAGTACTTC
v_gene: TRBV19; abundance: -; j_gene: TRBJ1-5; d_gene: -; CDR3aa: CASSIMEEMRSNQPQHF; CDR3nt: TGTGCCAGTAGTATAATGGAGGAGATGAGGTCCAATCAGCCCCAGCATTTT
v_gene: TRBV19; abundance: -; j_gene: TRBJ1-2; d_gene: TRBD1; CDR3aa: CASSQTGANYGYTF; CDR3nt: TGTGCCAGTAGTCAAACAGGGGCTAACTATGGCTACACCTTC
v_gene: TRBV6-6; abundance: -; j_gene: TRBJ2-3; d_gene: TRBD2; CDR3aa: CASRGTSGSTDTQYF; CDR3nt: TGTGCCAGCAGGGGGACTAGCGGGAGCACAGATACGCAGTATTTT
v_gene: TRBV2; abundance: -; j_gene: TRBJ2-7; d_gene: -; CDR3aa: CASSELSYEQYF; CDR3nt: TGTGCCAGCAGTGAATTATCCTACGAGCAGTACTTC
v_gene: TRBV18; abundance: -; j_gene: TRBJ2-1; d_gene: TRBD2; CDR3aa: CASSQLAGPLGEQFF; CDR3nt: TGTGCCAGCTCTCAACTAGCGGGACCGCTCGGTGAGCAGTTCTTC
v_gene: TRBV7-6; abundance: -; j_gene: TRBJ2-2; d_gene: TRBD1; CDR3aa: CASSLTGGASAGELFF; CDR3nt: TGTGCCAGCAGCTTAACAGGGGGCGCTTCGGCCGGGGAGCTGTTTTTT
v_gene: TRBV6-5; abundance: -; j_gene: TRBJ2-7; d_gene: TRBD2; CDR3aa: CASSYSLAGAVGEQYF; CDR3nt: TGTGCCAGCAGTTACTCCCTAGCGGGAGCTGTGGGCGAGCAGTACTTC